The 27 T cell receptor beta chains in this list originate from one sample, sequenced in a study of blood T cell repertoires in COVID-19. Assay: immunoSEQ multiplex PCR; the TCRdb copy retains only in-frame clones and omits some. The sample lists 200,000 to 250,000 clones, around three quarters seen once, with 5.5% to 8.5% in the top ten. The sequenced sample consisted of peripheral blood. These receptors were obtained from a woman aged 70 to 79 with acute or convalescent COVID-19.

The DNA for the CDR3 is TGTGCCAGCAGTGAAGGGAGACTAGCGGGGGTCCAAGAGACCCAGTACTTC. Translation: CASSEGRLAGVQETQYF. This rearrangement joins TRBV2 to TRBJ2-5; TRBD2 agrees at 12 bases. Germline lookup yields CDR1 SNHLY and CDR2 FYNNEI. V gave up 1 base and J gave up 1 base; unmatched junction bases: 4. This CDR3 has 17 amino acids.

The chain joins TRBV7-9 to TRBJ2-1; the D gene is possibly TRBD2 (5 bases). The CDR3 length is 15 residues. V lost 7 bases and J 0 bases, leaving 13 bases between the germline ends. Germline V lookup: CDR1 SEHNR, CDR2 FQNEAQ (reference sequence). CDR3 sequence: CASIGGSSSYNEQFF. In DNA form, the CDR3 reads TGTGCCAGCATCGGCGGGTCCAGCTCCTACAATGAGCAGTTCTTC.

This clone has a single count. This chain connects TRBV19 to TRBJ2-1, with 7 positions matching TRBD2. V lost 9 bases, J lost 5 bases, and 10 bases stayed unmatched. This CDR3 comprises 14 residues. In germline, CDR1 is LNHDA, CDR2 SQIVND (reference sequence). CDR3 amino acids: CASYFRGVNNEQFF. CDR3 DNA sequence: TGTGCCAGCTACTTCCGGGGGGTTAACAATGAGCAGTTCTTC.

The CDR3 loop reads CASSIDAGRIEKLFF. CDR3 coding DNA: TGTGCCAGTAGTATAGATGCAGGGCGGATTGAAAAACTGTTTTTT. The chain has TRBV19 and TRBJ1-4; maybe TRBD1 (5 bases). The CDR3 sequence is 15 residues long. CDR1 and CDR2 (germline): LNHDA, SQIVND (reference sequence). V was trimmed by 0 bases and J by 7 bases, leaving 12 bases between them.

This rearrangement joins TRBV7-3 to TRBJ2-6; 7 nucleotides match TRBD2. V gave up 1 base and J gave up 2 bases; unmatched junction bases: 2. The germline V gene encodes CDR1 SGHTA and CDR2 FQGTGA. This CDR3 is built from 16 residues. CDR3 amino acids: CASSLNAGAGANVLTF. CDR3 DNA: TGTGCCAGCAGCTTAAATGCGGGGGCTGGGGCCAACGTCCTGACTTTC.

The chain carries TRBV9 and TRBJ1-1; 9 bases are shared with TRBD1. Losses at the gene ends were 2 bases for V and 1 base for J; bases not matched to a gene: 6. The CDR3 length is 16 residues. In germline, CDR1 is SGDLS, CDR2 YYNGEE. The CDR3 spells CASSVVGQGTNTEAFF. CDR3 DNA sequence: TGTGCCAGCAGCGTCGTAGGACAGGGGACGAACACTGAAGCTTTCTTT.

The V and J genes are TRBV2 and TRBJ2-3; 10 bases are shared with TRBD2. The V gene's germline CDR1 is SNHLY and CDR2 FYNNEI. The ends lost 6 bases at V and 0 bases at J; junction bases unmatched: 6. This CDR3 is 16 amino acids long. Here the CDR3 DNA reads TGTGCCAGCAGCCCACTAGCGGGATTTAGCACAGATACGCAGTATTTT. This gives the protein CASSPLAGFSTDTQYF.

The chain has TRBV12-3 or TRBV12-4 and TRBJ2-5; no clear D gene. The CDR3 length is 13 residues. V lost 3 bases and J 1 base, leaving 6 bases between the germline ends. The CDR3 loop is CASSFLAQETQYF. In nucleotides, the CDR3 is TGTGCCAGCAGTTTTTTGGCCCAAGAGACCCAGTACTTC.

This clone came up once. This sequence joins TRBV2 and TRBJ2-3; 8 bases line up with TRBD2. CDR1 and CDR2 from the germline V gene are SNHLY and FYNNEI. Unmatched junction bases numbered 7, after V lost 4 bases and J lost 4 bases. The CDR3 has 15 amino acids. The CDR3 nucleotides are TGTGCCAGCAGTGTTCTAGCGGGCCTGGCAGATACGCAGTATTTT. It translates to CASSVLAGLADTQYF.

The rearrangement uses TRBV11-2 and TRBJ1-4; 7 nucleotides align to TRBD1. Losses at the gene ends were 5 bases for V and 8 bases for J; bases not matched to a gene: 11. There are 15 residues in the CDR3. From germline, CDR1 is SGHAT and CDR2 FQNNGV. Written as DNA, the CDR3 is TGTGCCAGCAGCCTCGGCGGCAGGGGGGACGAAAAACTGTTTTTT. It is translated as CASSLGGRGDEKLFF.

The CDR3 nucleotides read TGTGCCATCAGTGAAGGGGACACCTACAATGAGCAGTTCTTC. Translating it yields CAISEGDTYNEQFF. V gene TRBV10-3 combines with J gene TRBJ2-1, with TRBD1 as a possible D gene (6 bases). V lost 3 bases and J lost 2, with 8 bases in between. This CDR3 region has 14 residues. Germline loops: CDR1 ENHRY, CDR2 SYGVKD.

J is TRBJ2-5 and V is TRBV3-1 (or the pseudogene TRBV3-2), with 7 bases aligning to TRBD2. Germline-derived CDR1 and CDR2 are LGHDT and YNNKEL (reference sequence). The CDR3 is 13 residues long. Unmatched junction bases numbered 5, after V lost 1 base and J lost 9 bases. DNA for the CDR3: TGTGCCAGCAGCCAAGGACTCCGGGAGGCCCAGTACTTC. Translated, it gives CASSQGLREAQYF.

The chain has TRBV27 and TRBJ2-7; 8 nucleotides match TRBD1. After removal of 6 bases from V and 4 bases from J, the junction contained 11 bases not matched to a gene. Germline CDR1 reads MNHEY; CDR2 reads SMNVEV (reference sequence). This CDR3 has 15 amino acids. The CDR3 bases are TGTGCCAGCAGGCCTCTAAGGACAGGGACGTACGAGCAGTACTTC. This sequence encodes CASRPLRTGTYEQYF.

The chain joins TRBV6-2 or TRBV6-3 to TRBJ1-2; weak D call: TRBD1 (6 bases). Germline loops: CDR1 MNHEY, CDR2 SVGEGT. V was trimmed by 5 bases and J by 4 bases, leaving 20 bases between them. This CDR3 comprises 16 residues. As DNA, the CDR3 is TGTGCCAGCAGTCCCCACGCCGACAGGCGGCTCTATGGCTACACCTTC. Residues: CASSPHADRRLYGYTF.

The gene calls are TRBV3-1 (or the pseudogene TRBV3-2) and TRBJ1-2; TRBD1 is a possible D gene (5 bases). Germline CDR1 and CDR2: LGHDT and YNNKEL (reference sequence). CDR3 length: 13 residues. V was cut by 3 bases and J by 6 bases, with 11 bases left in between. CDR3 in DNA: TGTGCCAGCAGCCAGACCCAGGGAAATGGCTACACCTTC. Residues: CASSQTQGNGYTF.

This sequence joins TRBV7-2 and TRBJ2-3; no reliable D call. CDR3 length: 15 residues. Germline V gives CDR1 SGHTA, CDR2 FQGNSA. V lost 1 base and J 3 bases, leaving 11 bases between the germline ends. The CDR3 DNA reads TGTGCCAGCAGCTTAGTTTCGGTGTCAACAGATACGCAGTATTTT. It is translated as CASSLVSVSTDTQYF.

The CDR3 DNA is TGTGCCAGCAGCGAGACCCCAGGGTACCAAGAGACCCAGTACTTC. This sequence encodes CASSETPGYQETQYF. This chain joins TRBV9 and TRBJ2-5; maybe TRBD1 (5 bases). Trimming pared 3 bases from V and 0 bases from J, leaving 12 bases between. This CDR3 contains 15 residues. The germline CDR1 and CDR2 sequences are SGDLS and YYNGEE.

In this sample, this clone turned up a few times. The DNA of the CDR3 is TGTGCCAGCACCCGAGGGGGGGCAGTTTCAGATACGCAGTATTTT. Encoded protein: CASTRGGAVSDTQYF. The rearrangement joins TRBV3-1 (or the pseudogene TRBV3-2) to TRBJ2-3, with a weak D call TRBD2 (7 bases). Looked up from germline, CDR1 is LGHDT and CDR2 is YNNKEL (reference sequence). CDR3 length: 15 residues. Trimming cost V 7 bases and J 4 bases, with 18 bases left between them.

There are many counts of this clone. The rearrangement joins TRBV24-1 to TRBJ2-3, with D maybe TRBD2 (7 bases). Trimming pared 1 base from V and 6 bases from J, leaving 19 bases between. The CDR3 length is 17 residues. Germline V gives CDR1 KGHDR, CDR2 SFDVKD. The CDR3 here is CATSDFSGGPYGDTQYF. The CDR3 coding sequence is TGTGCCACCAGTGATTTTTCGGGGGGCCCCTACGGGGATACGCAGTATTTT.

This chain joins TRBV5-6 and TRBJ2-2; no reliable D call. Germline values: CDR1 SGHDT, CDR2 YYEEEE. Trimming pared 1 base from V and 7 bases from J, leaving 2 bases between. The CDR3 contains 11 residues. CDR3 sequence reads: CASSLHGELFF. The CDR3 DNA is TGTGCCAGCAGCTTGCACGGGGAGCTGTTTTTT.

CDR3 loop: CASSYGGQPQHF. The CDR3 DNA reads as TGTGCCAGCAGTTATGGGGGGCAGCCCCAGCATTTT. V usage is TRBV6-1 and J usage is TRBJ1-5; TRBD1 is a possible D gene (5 bases). The CDR3 contains 12 residues. The V gene's germline CDR1 is MNHNS and CDR2 SASEGT. The V end was cut by 5 bases, the J end by 7 bases, with 9 bases between.

J is TRBJ2-3 and V is TRBV5-4, with TRBD1 as a possible D gene (6 bases). The CDR3 extends over 14 amino acids. From germline, CDR1 is SGHNT and CDR2 YYREEE (reference sequence). V was pared by 0 bases and J by 6 bases, with 11 bases between. The CDR3 is CASSLGRGTDTQYF. CDR3 sequence (DNA): TGTGCCAGCAGCTTGGGTAGGGGGACCGATACGCAGTATTTT.

The CDR3 reads CASSSRLATSTDTQYF. In DNA form, the CDR3 reads TGCGCCAGCAGCTCAAGACTAGCGACAAGCACAGATACGCAGTATTTT. V gene TRBV5-1 combines with J gene TRBJ2-3, with 8 bases lining up with TRBD2. This CDR3 is 16 amino acids long. Germline V gives CDR1 SGHRS, CDR2 YFSETQ. J lost 0 bases, V lost 3 bases, and 6 bases had no gene match.

This clone was picked up a small number of times. The J gene is TRBJ2-5, the V gene TRBV7-7, with 14 bases lining up with TRBD2. CDR3 length equals 18 residues. Trimming at V came to 3 bases and at J to 3 bases, leaving 9 bases not matched to a gene. CDR1 SSHAT and CDR2 FNYEAQ come from the germline V gene (reference sequence). CDR3 residues: CASSFLTSGGAAEETQYF. The CDR3 region has the DNA TGTGCCAGCAGCTTCCTGACTAGCGGGGGGGCCGCGGAAGAGACCCAGTACTTC.

The chain carries TRBV5-1 and TRBJ2-1; weak D call: TRBD1 (5 bases). Per germline, CDR1 SGHRS and CDR2 YFSETQ. The CDR3 covers 17 residues. V lost 3 bases and J 1 base, leaving 17 bases between the germline ends. For the CDR3, the DNA is TGCGCCAGCAGCTGGTACAGGCTCGAGTGGTCCTACAATGAGCAGTTCTTC. Translated: CASSWYRLEWSYNEQFF.

This clone is a singleton in its sample. The chain links TRBV20-1 to TRBJ1-2, with a weak D call TRBD1 (6 bases). Germline V gene lookup returns CDR1 DFQATT and CDR2 SNEGSKA (reference sequence). V lost 5 bases and J lost 7, with 8 bases in between. CDR3 length: 10 residues. CDR3 coding DNA: TGCAGTGCTTACAGGGCTGGCTACACCTTC. This sequence encodes CSAYRAGYTF.

This clone was detected a few times. This chain uses TRBV7-2 with TRBJ2-3; 16 bases line up with TRBD2. The CDR3 loop spans 18 amino acids. Per germline, CDR1 SGHTA and CDR2 FQGNSA. Losses at the gene ends were 5 bases for V and 1 base for J; bases not matched to a gene: 6. The CDR3 reads CASSAGTSGGAGTDTQYF. The DNA of the CDR3 is TGTGCCAGCAGCGCCGGGACTAGCGGGGGGGCGGGCACAGATACGCAGTATTTT.